This T cell receptor beta chain was recorded in a study of long-term antiretroviral therapy in people with HIV. The assay, immunoSEQ v3.0, was run at survey level. Method: immunoSEQ multiplex PCR; TCRdb's copy keeps in-frame clones and lacks some. The data contain 19,000 or so clones, 75% to 85% of them singletons. Study-wide findings and caveats: HIV repertoire CDR3 lengths ranged less widely than those of controls.

Notes on this clone: What it binds is not known.

CDR1 is MNHEY and CDR2 is SVGAGI in the germline V gene. Trimming removed 6 bases at V and 5 bases at J, with 14 bases between. The CDR3 has 13 amino acids. The chain joins TRBV6-5 to TRBJ2-7; no clear D gene. This clonotype was sampled from a woman aged 40 to 55 with HIV. This material consisted of unsorted PBMCs, taken 0.2 years after starting antiretroviral therapy. Written as DNA, the CDR3 is TGTGCCAGCAGCCCCATAGCAGTCGACGAGCAGTACTTC. This translates into CASSPIAVDEQYF.